The next 19 T cell receptor beta chains were all read from a single sample in a study of T-cell reconstitution after alpha-beta-depleted transplantation in children. It was with unique molecular identifiers that the TCRbeta library was prepared. TCRdb re-analysed the PCR reads in MiXCR, keeping a single row per CDR3 protein. The sample lists hundreds of thousands of distinct CDR3 sequences, approximately 17% occurring once. Here the sequenced sample was PBMCs from the stem cell graft donor, taken from the stem cell graft. These receptors were obtained from a human donor who donated a stem cell graft to a child with acute myeloid leukemia.

In this sample, this clonotype turned up many times. The chain is built from TRBV9 and TRBJ2-4; D tentatively fits TRBD1 or TRBD2 (5 bases each). Between the trimmed V and J ends, which lost 5 bases and 8 bases, there was a span of 11 bases. The CDR3 runs 12 residues. Germline CDR1 reads SGDLS; CDR2 reads YYNGEE. The CDR3 DNA follows: TGTGCCAGCAGTCGGGACGCATACATTCAGTACTTC. Protein: CASSRDAYIQYF.

The sample holds many counts of this clonotype. This chain joins TRBV7-3 and TRBJ2-2, with D perhaps matching TRBD2 (5 bases). This CDR3 contains 14 residues. V was shortened by 1 base and J by 7 bases, with 10 bases between the two germline ends. CDR1 and CDR2 (germline): SGHTA, FQGTGA. CDR3 in amino acids: CASSLNGADGELFF. CDR3 nucleotides: TGTGCCAGCAGCTTAAACGGAGCGGACGGGGAGCTGTTTTTT.

This clonotype came up many times. J is TRBJ2-6 and V is TRBV7-6, with D maybe TRBD2 (5 bases). There are 15 residues in the CDR3. Germline CDR1 reads SGHVS; CDR2 reads FNYEAQ. V lost 2 bases and J 4 bases, leaving 9 bases between the germline ends. CDR3 sequence: CASSLPRAGANVLTF. As DNA, the CDR3 is TGTGCCAGCAGCTTACCGAGGGCCGGGGCCAACGTCCTGACTTTC.

Worth noting for this clonotype: A much larger clonotype is one base distant, so this may be a read error. The J gene is TRBJ2-5, the V gene TRBV5-1, with a weak D call TRBD1 (5 bases). CDR1 is SGHRS, CDR2 YFSETQ, per germline. This CDR3 has 15 residues. The chain's CDR3 is CASRLAGRIQETQYF. CDR3 in DNA: TGCGCCAGCAGGTTGGCAGGGCGGATCCAAGAGACCCAGTACTTC.

The chain carries TRBV5-7 and TRBJ1-4; 10 positions match TRBD1. TRBV5-7 is recorded as an ORF, its role being uncertain. The CDR3 covers 16 residues. Trimming cost V 2 bases and J 8 bases; bases outside gene matches: 9. CDR3 DNA sequence: TGTGCCAGCAGCTTCCTCACCGGGACAGGGGACGAAAAACTGTTTTTT. It yields the protein CASSFLTGTGDEKLFF.

This clonotype came up many times. The CDR3 region is CSASDPSGSDTQYF. The CDR3 coding sequence is TGCAGTGCTAGTGACCCCAGCGGGTCAGATACGCAGTATTTT. This chain uses TRBV20-1 with TRBJ2-3; possibly TRBD2 for D (6 bases). V lost 3 bases and J 4 bases, leaving 14 bases between the germline ends. CDR1 and CDR2 from the germline V gene are DFQATT and SNEGSKA (reference sequence). This CDR3 contains 14 residues.

There are many counts of this clonotype. The CDR3 coding sequence is TGTGCCAGTACTGCAGGAGTCAATGAGCAGTTCTTC. Residues: CASTAGVNEQFF. This chain uses TRBV6-1 with TRBJ2-1; D ambiguous. Germline assignment: CDR1 MNHNS and CDR2 SASEGT. V gave up 9 bases and J gave up 6 bases, with 12 bases separating them. The CDR3 sequence is 12 residues long.

The genes are TRBV6-1 and TRBJ2-5; the D is unclear. V lost 2 bases and J 1 base, leaving 11 bases between the germline ends. This CDR3 contains 15 residues. From germline, CDR1 is MNHNS and CDR2 SASEGT. The CDR3 region is CASSEQSTVQETQYF. The DNA for the CDR3 is TGTGCCAGCAGTGAACAATCAACAGTCCAAGAGACCCAGTACTTC.

There are many counts of this clonotype. The genes are TRBV20-1 and TRBJ1-1; 9 nucleotides agree with TRBD1. The CDR3 extends over 13 amino acids. Germline loops: CDR1 DFQATT, CDR2 SNEGSKA (reference sequence). J was trimmed by 4 bases and V by 5 bases; bases with no gene match: 5. DNA for the CDR3: TGCAGTGCTGTAACAGGGGGCCTCACTGAAGCTTTCTTT. This encodes CSAVTGGLTEAFF.

Many counts were recorded for this clonotype. The chain has TRBV6-1 and TRBJ2-2, with 13 bases fitting TRBD2. J was trimmed by 5 bases and V by 4 bases; bases with no gene match: 13. There are 19 residues in the CDR3. CDR1 and CDR2 from the germline V gene are MNHNS and SASEGT. Here the CDR3 reads CASSALPGLAGILTGELFF. The CDR3 coding sequence is TGTGCCAGCAGTGCGCTACCGGGACTAGCGGGGATATTGACCGGGGAGCTGTTTTTT.

This clonotype occurred a few times. The gene calls are TRBV5-4 and TRBJ1-2, with unresolved D. Between the trimmed V and J ends, which lost 4 bases and 0 bases, there was a span of 13 bases. Germline assignment: CDR1 SGHNT and CDR2 YYREEE (reference sequence). The CDR3 has 15 amino acids. The CDR3 bases are TGTGCCAGCAGCCCTGTTGGACCAGCTAACTATGGCTACACCTTC. It is translated as CASSPVGPANYGYTF.

The chain has TRBV7-3 and TRBJ1-1; D gene unclear. Trimming took off 6 bases at V and 4 bases at J, with 12 bases between the two ends. This CDR3 comprises 13 residues. The germline V gene has CDR1 SGHTA and CDR2 FQGTGA. The DNA for the CDR3 is TGTGCCAGCAGTAATAAGGTCGGCACTGAAGCTTTCTTT. Its protein is CASSNKVGTEAFF.

A few counts support this clonotype. This sequence joins TRBV5-1 and TRBJ2-7; D could derive from TRBD1 or TRBD2 (5 bases each). Trimming removed 0 bases at V and 5 bases at J, with 9 bases between. CDR3 length: 13 amino acids. Germline V CDR1 and CDR2: SGHRS, YFSETQ. This CDR3 is CASSLGGTDEQYF. Here the CDR3 DNA reads TGCGCCAGCAGCTTGGGGGGGACCGACGAGCAGTACTTC.

This rearrangement joins TRBV29-1 to TRBJ2-2; D is perhaps TRBD1 (6 bases). CDR1 SQVTM and CDR2 ANQGSEA come from the germline V gene. CDR3 length: 12 residues. The V end lost 6 bases, the J end lost 6 bases, and 11 bases lay between the germline ends. CDR3 DNA: TGCAGCGTCATTAACAGGGCCGGGGAGCTGTTTTTT. Translation gives CSVINRAGELFF.

The gene calls are TRBV20-1 and TRBJ1-5, with a tentative D call TRBD1 (5 bases). The germline V and J ends were trimmed by 7 bases and 1 base, with 8 bases remaining between them. CDR1 and CDR2 from the germline V gene are DFQATT and SNEGSKA (reference sequence). This CDR3 region has 12 residues. CDR3: CSVTDSNQPQHF. For the CDR3, the DNA is TGCAGTGTGACAGACAGCAATCAGCCCCAGCATTTT.

The chain recombines TRBV7-2 with TRBJ2-2; a weak D match, TRBD2 (5 bases). The CDR3 covers 14 residues. V lost 7 bases to trimming and J lost 7 bases, with 16 bases between them. The germline V gene encodes CDR1 SGHTA and CDR2 FQGNSA. The CDR3 bases are TGTGCCAGCACCAACGGGGAACACGTCGGGGAGCTGTTTTTT. Protein: CASTNGEHVGELFF.

This clonotype was recorded a few times. This chain joins TRBV7-2 and TRBJ2-5; no clear D gene. The V gene lost 3 bases and the J gene lost 5 bases, with 10 bases spanning the gap. The CDR3 is made up of 13 amino acids. CDR1 and CDR2 (germline): SGHTA, FQGNSA. The DNA for the CDR3 is TGTGCCAGCAGCTTTTCCCCCCGGGAGACCCAGTACTTC. Translation gives CASSFSPRETQYF.

This clonotype was recorded many times. The chain has TRBV20-1 and TRBJ2-1; 11 nucleotides align to TRBD2. Germline assignment: CDR1 DFQATT and CDR2 SNEGSKA (reference sequence). The length of the CDR3 is 18 residues. V was pared by 6 bases and J by 3 bases, with 16 bases of the junction left unmatched. DNA of the CDR3: TGCAGTGCCATCCCGATGGGGGCACTAGCGGGGGTCTACAATGAGCAGTTCTTC. Its translation: CSAIPMGALAGVYNEQFF.

This clonotype came up many times. The junction differs from germline at one of its ends, possibly a read error. The J gene is TRBJ1-1, the V gene TRBV15; D gene unclear. The CDR3 is 14 amino acids. Looked up from germline, CDR1 is LNHNV and CDR2 is YYDKDF (reference sequence). For the CDR3, the DNA is TGTGCCACCAGCACAGAGAGAGTTATAGGAAGACTCCTCTTT. It yields the protein CATSTERVIGRLLF. The variable domain in full, with the rest retrieved from reference TRBV15 and TRBJ1-1, is DAMVIQNPRYQVTQFGKPVTLSCSQTLNHNVMYWYQQKSSQAPKLLFHYYDKDFNNEADTPDNFQSRRPNTSFCFLDIRSPGLGDTAMYLCATSTERVIGRLLFGQGTRLTVV.